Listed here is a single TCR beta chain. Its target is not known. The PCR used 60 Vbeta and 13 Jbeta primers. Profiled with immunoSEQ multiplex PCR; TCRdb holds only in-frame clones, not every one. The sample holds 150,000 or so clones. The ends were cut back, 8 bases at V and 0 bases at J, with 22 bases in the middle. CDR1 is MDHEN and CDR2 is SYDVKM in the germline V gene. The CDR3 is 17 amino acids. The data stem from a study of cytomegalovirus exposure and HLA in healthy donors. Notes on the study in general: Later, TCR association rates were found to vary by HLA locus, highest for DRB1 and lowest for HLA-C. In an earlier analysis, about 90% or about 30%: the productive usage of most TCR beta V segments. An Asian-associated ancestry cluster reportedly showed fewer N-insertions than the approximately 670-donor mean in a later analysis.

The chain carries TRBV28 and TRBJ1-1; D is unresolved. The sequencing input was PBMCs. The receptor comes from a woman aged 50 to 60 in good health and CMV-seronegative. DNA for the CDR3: TGTGCCAGCCTAACCCCCGGGAGGGCCCGATTGAACACTGAAGCTTTCTTT. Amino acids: CASLTPGRARLNTEAFF.